Described below is a single T cell receptor (beta chain) sequence and its context. This receptor's antigen is unknown. Base qualities are missing; no much larger clone stands one base away. The data were obtained in a study of response to subunit inactivated influenza vaccine (dated by TCRdb to 2016 to 2019). For the study in its entirety: Deep quantitative profiling of the T cell receptor repertoire was used in the study to follow responses to a trivalent subunit inactivated influenza vaccine. Broader findings and caveats from the paper: It was suggested by the authors that each seasonal influenza vaccination may recruit only a limited number of new T cells.

The library was generated by RT-PCR. The data were produced on an Illumina HiSeq 2500. TCRdb trimmed public reads at Q25 via fastp, called clones via MiXCR and kept in-frame beta chains. Each CDR3 protein appears once, grouped with its most common genes and DNA. The sample contains about 540,000 distinct CDR3 sequences, 14% of them found a single time. The ten most abundant clones make up over 8.5% of the sample. Sample: PBMCs from blood, taken 12 days after vaccination. The TCR sequence derives from a man aged 50-59 years who received an inactivated influenza vaccine. Donor details come from another sample of the same person, matched by shared clones.

The CDR3 corresponds to CASSAGLPNQPQHF. The sequenced DNA: TGTGCCAGCAGTGCGGGACTACCTAATCAGCCCCAGCATTTT. The V gene is TRBV2 and the J gene is TRBJ1-5; the D gene is perhaps TRBD1, from 5 matching bases. Including cysteine and phenylalanine, the CDR3 has 14 amino acids. The read is trimmed to its CDR3 DNA, 42 bases read in frame from base 1. V loses 4 bases of germline sequence and J loses 4 bases, and the interval between the two ends is 11 bases. Per the germline V gene, SNHLY is the CDR1 and FYNNEI is the CDR2.